This T cell receptor (beta chain) was obtained from a study of control samples from healthy donors and cancer patients. Germline V CDR1 and CDR2: SGHVS, FQNEAQ. V dropped 4 bases and J dropped 4; count of bases not matched to a gene: 1. This CDR3 has 14 residues. Profiled with immunoSEQ multiplex PCR; TCRdb holds only in-frame clones, not every one. The sample contains over 110,000 clones, 70% to 90% of which appear only once. This chain links TRBV7-8 with TRBJ1-6; 7 bases map to TRBD1. Sequenced input: blood. The source of this sequence is a woman aged 25 to 39 in good health. The DNA for the CDR3 is TGTGCCAGCAGCTGGGGACAGTATAATTCACCCCTCCACTTT. Protein sequence: CASSWGQYNSPLHF.